The source of this T cell receptor beta chain is a study of blood T cell repertoires in COVID-19. Study-wide context: Samples representing acute and convalescent COVID-19 were sourced from the United States, Italy and Spain. The cDNA or gDNA used as material had been derived from T cells, B-cell-depleted T cells, or PBMCs.

CDR1 is LNHDA and CDR2 is SQIVND in the germline V gene (reference sequence). CDR3 length equals 14 residues. V was clipped by 8 bases and J by 4 bases; unmatched bases: 8. The table lists this clone with a count of one. Original handling: It was from reference gene primer amplification that nucleated cell counts were estimated. Profiling relied on immunoSEQ multiplex PCR, and the TCRdb table lists in-frame clones only, not all of them. Clonal size and the V and J genes are those of that table, whereas D and trimming came from the DNA. Of tens of thousands of clones listed, about 79% were seen once; the top ten hold roughly 4.2%.

The chain couples TRBV19 to TRBJ1-1, with 9 bases that match TRBD1. The sample was peripheral blood. The sequence was collected from a woman aged 50 to 60 with acute or convalescent COVID-19. The DNA of the CDR3 is TGTGCCAGTGAAGCGGACAGGGGCGGCACTGAAGCTTTCTTT. This gives the protein CASEADRGGTEAFF.